Following are 5 T cell receptor beta chains from one sample sequenced in a study of control samples from healthy donors and cancer patients. Generated by immunoSEQ multiplex PCR, the TCRdb table keeps only in-frame clones and is missing some. The table records 100,000 to 150,000 clones, 75% to 95% of them present only once. Sequenced input: blood. Receptor source: a man between 18 and 35 years old in good health.

This rearrangement joins TRBV7-2 to TRBJ2-1; 7 bases are shared with TRBD1. This CDR3 region has 15 residues. V shed 2 bases, J shed 6 bases, and the junction held 7 bases outside the gene matches. The V gene's germline CDR1 is SGHTA and CDR2 FQGNSA. The chain's CDR3 is CASSLYKGASNEQFF. CDR3 nucleotides: TGTGCCAGCAGCTTATACAAGGGGGCGAGCAATGAGCAGTTCTTC.

The V gene is TRBV7-6, the J gene TRBJ2-1; D is possibly TRBD1 (6 bases). The length of the CDR3 is 15 residues. Germline V gene lookup returns CDR1 SGHVS and CDR2 FNYEAQ. Trimming removed 1 base at V and 7 bases at J, with 14 bases between. CDR3 bases: TGTGCCAGCAGCTTAGGGCCTCCAAGGGGGAATGAGCAGTTCTTC. Translated, it gives CASSLGPPRGNEQFF. Using reference TRBV7-6 and TRBJ2-1 for the parts outside the CDR3, the full variable domain is GAGVSQSPRYKVTKRGQDVALRCDPISGHVSLYWYRQALGQGPEFLTYFNYEAQQDKSGLPNDRFSAERPEGSISTLTIQRTEQRDSAMYRCASSLGPPRGNEQFFGPGTRLTVL.

The chain joins TRBV11-2 to TRBJ1-2; D might be TRBD1 (6 bases). This CDR3 is built from 14 residues. CDR1 is SGHAT, CDR2 FQNNGV, per germline. The V and J ends lost 5 bases and 2 bases respectively, with 12 bases between them. The CDR3 reads CASSPRGGNYGYTF. DNA of the CDR3: TGTGCCAGCAGCCCCCGGGGGGGCAACTATGGCTACACCTTC.

The chain combines TRBV2 with TRBJ2-3, with 7 bases matching TRBD2. J was trimmed by 2 bases and V by 5 bases; bases with no gene match: 4. The CDR3 length is 14 residues. Germline values: CDR1 SNHLY, CDR2 FYNNEI. DNA of the CDR3: TGTGCCAGCAGTAGCGGGGAAGTCACAGATACGCAGTATTTT. Translated, it gives CASSSGEVTDTQYF.

This rearrangement joins TRBV18 to TRBJ2-3, with D perhaps TRBD2 (5 bases). This CDR3 contains 12 residues. V lost 3 bases and J 6 bases, leaving 7 bases between the germline ends. Germline V gene data show CDR1 as KGHSH and CDR2 as LQKENI. CDR3 in amino acids: CASSPEGDTQYF. The CDR3 DNA follows: TGTGCCAGCTCACCCGAGGGTGATACGCAGTATTTT.